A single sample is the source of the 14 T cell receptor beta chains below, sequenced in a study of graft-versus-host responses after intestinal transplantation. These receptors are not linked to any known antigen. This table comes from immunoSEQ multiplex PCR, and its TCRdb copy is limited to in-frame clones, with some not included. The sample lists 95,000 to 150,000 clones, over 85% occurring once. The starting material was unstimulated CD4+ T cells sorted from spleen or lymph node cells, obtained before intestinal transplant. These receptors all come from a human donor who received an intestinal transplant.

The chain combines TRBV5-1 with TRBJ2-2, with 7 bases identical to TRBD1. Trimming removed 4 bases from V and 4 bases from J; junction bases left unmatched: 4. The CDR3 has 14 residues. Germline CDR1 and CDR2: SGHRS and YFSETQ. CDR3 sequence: CASSHRGITGELFF. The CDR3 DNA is TGCGCCAGCAGCCACAGGGGAATCACCGGGGAGCTGTTTTTT. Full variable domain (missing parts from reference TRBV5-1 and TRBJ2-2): KAGVTQTPRYLIKTRGQQVTLSCSPISGHRSVSWYQQTPGQGLQFLFEYFSETQRNKGNFPGRFSGRQFSNSRSEMNVSTLELGDSALYLCASSHRGITGELFFGEGSRLTVL.

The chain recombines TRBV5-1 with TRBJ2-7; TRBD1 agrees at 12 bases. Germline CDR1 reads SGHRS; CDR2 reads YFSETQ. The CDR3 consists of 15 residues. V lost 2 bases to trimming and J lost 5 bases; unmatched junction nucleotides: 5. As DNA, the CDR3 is TGCGCCAGCAGCTTAGGGACAGGGGGCTTCAACGAGCAGTACTTC. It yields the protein CASSLGTGGFNEQYF.

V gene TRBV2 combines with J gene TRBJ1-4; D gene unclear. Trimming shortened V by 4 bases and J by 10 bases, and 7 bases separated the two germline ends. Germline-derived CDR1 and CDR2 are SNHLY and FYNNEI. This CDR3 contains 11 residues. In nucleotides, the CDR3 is TGTGCCAGCAGTGGCCCCGGAAAACTGTTTTTT. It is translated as CASSGPGKLFF.

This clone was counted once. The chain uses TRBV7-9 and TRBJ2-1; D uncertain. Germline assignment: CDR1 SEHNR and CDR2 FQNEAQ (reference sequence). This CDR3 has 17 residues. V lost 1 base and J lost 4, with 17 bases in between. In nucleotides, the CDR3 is TGTGCCAGCAGCTTAGTAGGCCGAAAATCCCTATACAATGAGCAGTTCTTC. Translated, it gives CASSLVGRKSLYNEQFF.

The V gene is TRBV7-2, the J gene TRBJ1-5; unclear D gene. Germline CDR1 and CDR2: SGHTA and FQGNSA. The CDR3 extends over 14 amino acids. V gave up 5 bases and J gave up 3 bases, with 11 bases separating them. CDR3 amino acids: CASSRRGSNQPQHF. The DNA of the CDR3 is TGTGCCAGCAGCCGACGGGGTTCCAATCAGCCCCAGCATTTT.

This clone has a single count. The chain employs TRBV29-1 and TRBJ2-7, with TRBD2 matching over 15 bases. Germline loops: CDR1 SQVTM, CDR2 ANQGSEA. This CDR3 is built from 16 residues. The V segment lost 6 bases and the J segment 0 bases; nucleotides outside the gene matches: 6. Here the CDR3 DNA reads TGCAGCGTCGCCGGGACTAGCGGGAGGTTCTCCTACGAGCAGTACTTC. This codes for CSVAGTSGRFSYEQYF.

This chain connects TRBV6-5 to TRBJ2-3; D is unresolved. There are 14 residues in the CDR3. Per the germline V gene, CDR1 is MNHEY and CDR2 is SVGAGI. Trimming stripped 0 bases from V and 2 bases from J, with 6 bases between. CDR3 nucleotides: TGTGCCAGCAGTTACTCCCTGGACACAGATACGCAGTATTTT. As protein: CASSYSLDTDTQYF.

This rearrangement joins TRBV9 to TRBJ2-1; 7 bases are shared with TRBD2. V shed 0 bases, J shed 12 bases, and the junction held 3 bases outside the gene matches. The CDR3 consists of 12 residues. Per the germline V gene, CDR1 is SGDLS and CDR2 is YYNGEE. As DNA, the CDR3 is TGTGCCAGCAGCGTAGGGACTAGTGCGCAGTTCTTC. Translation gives CASSVGTSAQFF.

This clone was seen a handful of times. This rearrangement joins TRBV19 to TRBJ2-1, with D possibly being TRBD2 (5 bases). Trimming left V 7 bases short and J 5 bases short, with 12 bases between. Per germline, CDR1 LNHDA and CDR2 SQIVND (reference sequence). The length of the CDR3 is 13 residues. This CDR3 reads CASNAWENNEQFF. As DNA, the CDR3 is TGTGCCAGTAACGCGTGGGAGAACAATGAGCAGTTCTTC.

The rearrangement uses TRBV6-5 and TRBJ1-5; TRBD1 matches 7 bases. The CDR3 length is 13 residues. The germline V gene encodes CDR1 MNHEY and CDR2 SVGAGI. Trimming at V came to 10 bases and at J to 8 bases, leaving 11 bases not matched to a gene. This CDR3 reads CATATGFYEPQHF. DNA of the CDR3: TGTGCCACCGCGACAGGGTTTTACGAGCCCCAGCATTTT.

CDR3 sequence reads: CAWSPGQGREKLFF. CDR3 nucleotides: TGTGCCTGGAGCCCGGGACAGGGGCGTGAAAAACTGTTTTTT. The chain uses TRBV30 and TRBJ1-4, with 10 bases identical to TRBD1. The ends lost 3 bases at V and 7 bases at J; junction bases unmatched: 5. The CDR3 consists of 14 residues. Germline values: CDR1 GTSNPN, CDR2 SVGIG (reference sequence).

CDR3 amino acids: CSVGKSMNTEAFF. The CDR3 DNA sequence: TGCAGCGTTGGGAAAAGTATGAACACTGAAGCTTTCTTT. The chain combines TRBV29-1 with TRBJ1-1; unclear D gene. V was clipped by 4 bases and J by 0 bases, with 9 bases between them. This CDR3 is 13 amino acids long. CDR1 and CDR2 (germline): SQVTM, ANQGSEA.

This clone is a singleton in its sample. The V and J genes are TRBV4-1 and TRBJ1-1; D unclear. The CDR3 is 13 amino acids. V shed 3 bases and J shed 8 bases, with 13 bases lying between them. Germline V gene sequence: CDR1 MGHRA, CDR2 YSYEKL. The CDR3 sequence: CASSHTSPHEAFF. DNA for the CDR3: TGCGCCAGCAGCCATACCAGTCCCCACGAAGCTTTCTTT.

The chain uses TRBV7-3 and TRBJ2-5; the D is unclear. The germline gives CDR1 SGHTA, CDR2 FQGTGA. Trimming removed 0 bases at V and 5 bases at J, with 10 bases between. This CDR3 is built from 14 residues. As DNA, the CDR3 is TGTGCCAGCAGCTTAACCAGCAGTACGGAGACCCAGTACTTC. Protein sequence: CASSLTSSTETQYF.